Below are 5 T cell receptor beta chains sequenced from a single sample in a study of cytomegalovirus exposure and HLA in healthy donors. 13 Jbeta primers and 60 Vbeta primers were used for the PCR. Libraries were prepared by immunoSEQ multiplex PCR; TCRdb keeps only in-frame clonotypes and omits some of them. In the table there are some 150,000 clones, 70% to 80% of which are singletons. The sequenced material came from PBMCs. The receptors were gathered from a female donor in good health and CMV-seronegative.

The chain carries TRBV7-2 and TRBJ2-7; 8 bases match TRBD1. The CDR3 covers 15 residues. Unmatched junction bases numbered 8, after V lost 4 bases and J lost 3 bases. Germline V gives CDR1 SGHTA, CDR2 FQGNSA. As DNA, the CDR3 is TGTGCCAGCAGCTCAAGCCCGGGACAGGTCTACGAGCAGTACTTC. This sequence encodes CASSSSPGQVYEQYF.

The chain has TRBV7-9 and TRBJ1-2; TRBD1 matches at 7 bases. In germline, CDR1 is SEHNR, CDR2 FQNEAQ (reference sequence). V lost 4 bases, J lost 6 bases, and 2 bases stayed unmatched. This CDR3 comprises 12 residues. The DNA for the CDR3 is TGTGCCAGCAGCTACGGACAGGATGGCTACACCTTC. Translation: CASSYGQDGYTF.

This clone was observed a single time. The V call is TRBV7-2, the J call TRBJ2-5; D is ambiguous. V gave up 3 bases and J gave up 4 bases, with 9 bases separating them. CDR1 SGHTA and CDR2 FQGNSA come from the germline V gene. The CDR3 covers 13 residues. CDR3 DNA: TGTGCCAGCAGCTTTCCAGCGACAGAGACCCAGTACTTC. Encoded protein: CASSFPATETQYF.

Note on this clone: At one of its ends the junction is not consistent with the germline gene, which may arise from a read error. This chain uses TRBV19 with TRBJ2-4, with TRBD1 matching over 8 bases. Per germline, CDR1 LNHDA and CDR2 SQIVND (reference sequence). The CDR3 contains 16 residues. The CDR3 spells CASGVGDRGSKNSQYF. The CDR3 DNA reads TGTGCCAGTGGGGTTGGCGACAGGGGTTCCAAAAACAGTCAGTACTTC.

The gene calls are TRBV5-1 and TRBJ1-3, with D perhaps matching TRBD1 (6 bases). CDR3 length: 14 residues. The V end was cut by 5 bases, the J end by 2 bases, with 11 bases between. Looked up from germline, CDR1 is SGHRS and CDR2 is YFSETQ. The CDR3 region has the DNA TGCGCCAGCAGTAAGGGGGTACCTGGAAACACCATATATTTT. Its protein is CASSKGVPGNTIYF.